This T cell receptor (beta chain) was identified in a study of beta chain features in type 1 diabetes. Findings and limits, study-wide: There were fewer insertions and more deletions at the VDJ junctions of type 1 diabetes patients. Among patients with Type 1 diabetes, TCRB CDR3s were moderately but significantly shorter in every one of the four CD4+ subsets. Whether TCRB rearrangement is influenced by HLA type was left unresolved in this analysis. Patients and controls would share equally any PCR tilt toward shorter templates.

CD4+ naive, central memory, regulatory and stem cell-like memory cells were sorted via CD45RO/CCR7/CD25/CD127/CD95/CD27. For this clone: Its antigen is unknown.

This CDR3 has 9 amino acids. Trimming pared 1 base from V and 12 bases from J, leaving 5 bases between. CDR1 is SGDLS, CDR2 YYNGEE, per germline. The study reverse transcribed the entire isolated RNA, so it sequenced expressed TCRB transcripts. Libraries were prepared by immunoSEQ multiplex PCR; TCRdb keeps only in-frame clonotypes and omits some of them. The data hold 600,000 or so clones, with roughly 12% observed a single time. The sample was naive CD4+ T cells from blood. This clonotype originated in a man between 25 and 39 years old with type 1 diabetes. V usage is TRBV9 and J usage is TRBJ2-7; no clear D gene. The CDR3 sequence: CASSVSLYF. The DNA of the CDR3 is TGTGCCAGCAGCGTAAGTCTGTACTTC.